These 2 T cell receptor beta chains were sequenced from one sample in a study of memory CD4+ T cells and cytomegalovirus serostatus. This table comes from immunoSEQ multiplex PCR, and its TCRdb copy is limited to in-frame clones, with some not included. The top ten hold about 0.8% of the sample, which has approximately 61,000 clones, approximately 85% seen once. The sort gate was single viable CD3+CD4+CD8-CD45RO+ cells for memory CD4+ T cells. Sequencing was performed on memory CD4+ T cells from blood. These receptors were taken from an adult in good health and CMV-seronegative.

This clone appeared once. CDR3 in amino acids: CASSTRRTGETEAFF. The DNA for the CDR3 is TGTGCCAGCAGCACTCGAAGGACGGGCGAAACTGAAGCTTTCTTT. The chain combines TRBV5-6 with TRBJ1-1; D gene ambiguous. Trimming stripped 4 bases from V and 5 bases from J, with 18 bases between. Germline lookup yields CDR1 SGHDT and CDR2 YYEEEE. The CDR3 extends over 15 amino acids.

CDR3 protein: CASSVSPTDTQYF. CDR3 in DNA: TGTGCCAGCAGCGTAAGTCCCACAGATACGCAGTATTTT. The chain has TRBV9 and TRBJ2-3; no firm D call. The CDR3 runs 13 residues. V was shortened by 1 base and J by 2 bases, with 5 bases between the two germline ends. Germline lookup yields CDR1 SGDLS and CDR2 YYNGEE.